Below, one T cell receptor (beta chain) is given with its context. This entry belongs to a study of blood T cell repertoires in COVID-19. Clones were read by immunoSEQ multiplex PCR, and TCRdb kept only the in-frame ones, dropping some. The top ten hold 25% to 30% of the sample, which has 120,000 to 150,000 clones, approximately 88% seen once. The CDR3 runs to 14 residues. Germline V CDR1 and CDR2: SNHLY, FYNNEI. The junction had 3 bases not matched to a gene; V was cut back by 6 bases and J by 7 bases. The material sequenced was peripheral blood. V gene TRBV2 combines with J gene TRBJ1-6; 10 bases fit TRBD1. The origin of this receptor is a human donor in a cohort sampled during active COVID-19. CDR3 bases: TGTGCCAGCAGGCCGGGACAGGGGAATTCACCCCTCCACTTT. Protein sequence: CASRPGQGNSPLHF.